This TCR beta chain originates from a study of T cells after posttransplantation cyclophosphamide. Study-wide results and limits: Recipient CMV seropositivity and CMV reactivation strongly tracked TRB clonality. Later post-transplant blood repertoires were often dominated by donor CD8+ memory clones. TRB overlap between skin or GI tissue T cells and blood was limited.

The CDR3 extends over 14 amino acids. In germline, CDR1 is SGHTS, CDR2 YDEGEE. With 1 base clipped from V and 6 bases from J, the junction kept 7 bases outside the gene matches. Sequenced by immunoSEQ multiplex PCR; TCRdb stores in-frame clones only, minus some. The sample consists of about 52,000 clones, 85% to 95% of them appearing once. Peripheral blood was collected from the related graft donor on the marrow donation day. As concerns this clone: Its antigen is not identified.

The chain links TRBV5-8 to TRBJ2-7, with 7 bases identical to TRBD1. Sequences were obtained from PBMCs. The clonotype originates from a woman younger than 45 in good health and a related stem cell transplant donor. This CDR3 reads CASSLFQGGGEQYF. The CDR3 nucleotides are TGTGCCAGCAGCTTGTTCCAAGGGGGCGGCGAGCAGTACTTC. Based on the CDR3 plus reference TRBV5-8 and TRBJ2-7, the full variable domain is EAGVTQSPTHLIKTRGQQATLRCSPISGHTSVYWYQQALGLGLQFLLWYDEGEERNRGNFPPRFSGRQFPNYSSELNVNALELEDSALYLCASSLFQGGGEQYFGPGTRLTVT.